This T cell receptor (beta chain) was found in a study of blood T cell repertoires in COVID-19. Turning to the study itself: T cells, B-cell-depleted T cells, or PBMCs provided the cDNA or gDNA that served as material.

This CDR3 has 16 amino acids. V was clipped by 6 bases and J by 3 bases; unmatched bases: 9. In germline, CDR1 is MDHEN, CDR2 SYDVKM. This clone was counted once. As originally analysed: Researchers report that nucleated cell counts were estimated from reference gene primer amplification. Libraries were prepared by immunoSEQ multiplex PCR; TCRdb keeps only in-frame clonotypes and omits some of them. Clone size and V and J calls were adopted from that table, with D and trimming inferred from the DNA. The sample carries a few hundred thousand clones, 88% recorded once. V is TRBV28 and J is TRBJ2-2; 8 nucleotides line up with TRBD1. The TCR was taken from a woman in her sixties in a cohort exposed to, infected with or recovered from COVID-19 (not recorded which). Sequenced: PBMCs or T cells enriched from blood (not recorded which). CDR3 region: CASSLGQGRYTGELFF. The DNA of the CDR3 is TGTGCCAGCAGCCTCGGACAGGGAAGGTACACCGGGGAGCTGTTTTTT.